A single sample gave rise to the 24 T cell receptor beta chains below, sequenced in a study of blood T cell repertoires in COVID-19. Libraries were prepared by immunoSEQ multiplex PCR; TCRdb keeps only in-frame clonotypes and omits some of them. The sample records over 55,000 clones, over 80% being singletons. The sequenced sample consisted of peripheral blood. The receptors stem from a human donor in a cohort sampled during active COVID-19.

This chain uses TRBV2 with TRBJ1-4; 8 bases line up with TRBD1. The CDR3 is 14 residues long. V lost 4 bases to trimming and J lost 6 bases; unmatched junction nucleotides: 4. Germline CDR1 is SNHLY and CDR2 is FYNNEI. CDR3 DNA: TGTGCCAGCAGTGGGGACAGGAACGATGAAAAACTGTTTTTT. Translating it yields CASSGDRNDEKLFF.

This clone was seen once. The CDR3 protein is CAISARDEAFF. CDR3 DNA: TGTGCCATCAGTGCACGGGATGAAGCTTTCTTT. V and J are TRBV10-3 and TRBJ1-1; no clear D. This CDR3 has 11 residues. Looked up from germline, CDR1 is ENHRY and CDR2 is SYGVKD. V dropped 4 bases and J dropped 7 bases, with 7 bases sitting between them.

V gene TRBV18 combines with J gene TRBJ1-1, with 10 positions matching TRBD1. With V trimmed by 6 bases and J by 3 bases, 4 bases remained unmatched. Germline values: CDR1 KGHSH, CDR2 LQKENI. The CDR3 is 14 residues long. The CDR3 DNA reads as TGTGCCAGCTCCCGTGACAGGGGGCACACTGAAGCTTTCTTT. This encodes CASSRDRGHTEAFF.

The chain employs TRBV5-6 and TRBJ2-5, with TRBD2 identical over 11 bases. The germline gives CDR1 SGHDT, CDR2 YYEEEE. The CDR3 is 15 residues long. The V gene end was trimmed by 4 bases and the J gene end by 5 bases; junction bases not matched to a gene: 7. The CDR3 bases are TGTGCCAGCAGCCAAACTAGCGGGGGTGGGGAGACCCAGTACTTC. Translated: CASSQTSGGGETQYF.

The chain combines TRBV19 with TRBJ1-1, with a possible D match to TRBD1 (6 bases). Trimming took 2 bases from V and 1 from J, leaving 11 bases between them. CDR3 length equals 15 residues. Germline CDR1 and CDR2: LNHDA and SQIVND (reference sequence). In nucleotides, the CDR3 is TGTGCCAGTAGTATACAGGGGTCCGGGAACACTGAAGCTTTCTTT. This encodes CASSIQGSGNTEAFF.

The V call is TRBV4-3, the J call TRBJ1-6, with 7 bases lining up with TRBD1. J gave up 6 bases and V 0 bases, and 5 bases lay outside the gene matches. Germline V gene data show CDR1 as LGHNA and CDR2 as YSLEER. This CDR3 is 16 amino acids long. CDR3 region: CASSQDHRQGNSPLHF. In DNA, the CDR3 is TGCGCCAGCAGCCAAGATCATCGACAGGGTAATTCACCCCTCCACTTT.

The chain combines TRBV30 with TRBJ1-1; 12 bases map to TRBD1. Per the germline V gene, CDR1 is GTSNPN and CDR2 is SVGIG (reference sequence). The CDR3 runs to 18 residues. With V trimmed by 2 bases and J by 4 bases, 14 bases remained unmatched. CDR3 region: CAWSRGVSPGQGATEAFF. The CDR3 nucleotides read TGTGCCTGGAGTAGGGGAGTAAGCCCGGGACAGGGGGCCACTGAAGCTTTCTTT.

This chain links TRBV28 with TRBJ2-7, with 11 bases identical to TRBD2. The CDR3 runs to 16 residues. The V gene's germline CDR1 is MDHEN and CDR2 SYDVKM. The V and J ends lost 2 bases and 2 bases, in that order; junction bases with no gene match: 5. CDR3 loop: CASSLRASGGTYEQYF. DNA for the CDR3: TGTGCCAGCAGTTTAAGGGCTAGCGGGGGGACCTACGAGCAGTACTTC.

The rearrangement links TRBV7-9 to TRBJ2-7; D perhaps matches TRBD1 (6 bases). CDR1 SEHNR and CDR2 FQNEAQ come from the germline V gene (reference sequence). V dropped 1 base and J dropped 4 bases, with 11 bases sitting between them. CDR3 length equals 14 residues. CDR3 sequence: CASSLGGQRYEQYF. In nucleotides, the CDR3 is TGTGCCAGCAGCTTAGGTGGACAGAGATACGAGCAGTACTTC.

J is TRBJ2-5 and V is TRBV7-3, with TRBD1 identical over 8 bases. The CDR3 runs 14 residues. From germline, CDR1 is SGHTA and CDR2 FQGTGA. With V trimmed by 5 bases and J by 6 bases, 8 bases remained unmatched. This CDR3 is CASSRTGQVQTQYF. The CDR3 region has the DNA TGTGCCAGCAGCCGGACAGGGCAGGTGCAGACCCAGTACTTC.

The V call is TRBV27, the J call TRBJ2-3; D is unclear. The V end was cut by 3 bases, the J end by 1 base, with 5 bases between. CDR3 length: 13 residues. Per germline, CDR1 MNHEY and CDR2 SMNVEV (reference sequence). The CDR3 is CASSFRRTDTQYF. The CDR3 nucleotides read TGTGCCAGCAGTTTCCGTCGCACAGATACGCAGTATTTT.

This clone has only a few counts. This CDR3 is CASSRVGTEATNEKLFF. The CDR3 DNA is TGCGCCAGCAGCCGAGTCGGGACAGAAGCAACTAATGAAAAACTGTTTTTT. The chain joins TRBV4-1 to TRBJ1-4; 7 nucleotides match TRBD1. V was clipped by 4 bases and J by 0 bases; unmatched bases: 8. Germline CDR1 MGHRA, CDR2 YSYEKL. The CDR3 sequence is 17 residues long.

The chain carries TRBV30 and TRBJ1-2; D is ambiguous. The CDR3 totals 13 residues. The germline gives CDR1 GTSNPN, CDR2 SVGIG (reference sequence). Trimming removed 0 bases at V and 5 bases at J, with 10 bases between. CDR3: CAWSVRGSYGYTF. The CDR3 nucleotides are TGTGCCTGGAGTGTCCGGGGATCGTATGGCTACACCTTC.

The chain has TRBV6-6 and TRBJ2-3; 14 bases fit TRBD2. Germline lookup yields CDR1 MNHNY and CDR2 SVGAGI (reference sequence). CDR3 length: 18 amino acids. The V gene end was trimmed by 5 bases and the J gene end by 6 bases; junction bases not matched to a gene: 13. The DNA of the CDR3 is TGTGCCAGCAGTCGACTCGAAGGGACTAGCGGGGGATACGATACGCAGTATTTT. Encoded protein: CASSRLEGTSGGYDTQYF.

The gene calls are TRBV12-3 or TRBV12-4 and TRBJ1-1; D is uncertain. This CDR3 is 13 amino acids long. V lost 3 bases to trimming and J lost 3 bases, with 8 bases between them. The CDR3 loop is CASSFKRYTEAFF. DNA for the CDR3: TGTGCCAGCAGTTTTAAACGGTACACTGAAGCTTTCTTT.

The chain links TRBV5-5 to TRBJ1-2; D ambiguous. The germline V gene encodes CDR1 SGHKS and CDR2 YYEKEE (reference sequence). CDR3 length equals 15 residues. V lost 4 bases and J lost 0, with 13 bases in between. Here the CDR3 DNA reads TGTGCCAGCAGCCAAACCCCAGTGTCTAACTATGGCTACACCTTC. Translation gives CASSQTPVSNYGYTF.

This sequence joins TRBV29-1 and TRBJ2-1; D is ambiguous. The CDR3 is 12 residues long. The V gene's germline CDR1 is SQVTM and CDR2 ANQGSEA. Trimming stripped 7 bases from V and 8 bases from J, with 15 bases between. The CDR3 is CSGGSVSYEQFF. In DNA, the CDR3 is TGCAGCGGCGGTTCAGTAAGTTATGAGCAGTTCTTC.

The V gene is TRBV2, the J gene TRBJ1-2, with 7 positions matching TRBD1. CDR3 size: 16 residues. Germline CDR1 SNHLY, CDR2 FYNNEI. The V gene end was trimmed by 7 bases and the J gene end by 3 bases; junction bases not matched to a gene: 14. The CDR3 DNA follows: TGTGCCAGCATACAGGGGTATAGGGGGCTCGACTATGGCTACACCTTC. This encodes CASIQGYRGLDYGYTF.

This chain connects TRBV7-2 to TRBJ1-5, with a weak D call TRBD1 (6 bases). There are 14 residues in the CDR3. Per germline, CDR1 SGHTA and CDR2 FQGNSA. Trimming took off 4 bases at V and 7 bases at J, with 14 bases between the two ends. DNA for the CDR3: TGTGCCAGCAGCTCGCCAGGGGAGCTACAGCCCCAGCATTTT. Encoded protein: CASSSPGELQPQHF.

The chain employs TRBV3-1 (or the pseudogene TRBV3-2) and TRBJ1-1; D is possibly TRBD1 (6 bases). Per germline, CDR1 LGHDT and CDR2 YNNKEL (reference sequence). The CDR3 length is 15 residues. V shed 0 bases and J shed 3 bases, with 11 bases lying between them. This chain's CDR3 is CASSQDLPGDTEAFF. In DNA, the CDR3 is TGTGCCAGCAGCCAAGATCTACCAGGGGACACTGAAGCTTTCTTT.

This chain connects TRBV2 to TRBJ2-3, with 10 bases fitting TRBD2. Germline CDR1 reads SNHLY; CDR2 reads FYNNEI. The CDR3 extends over 15 amino acids. V shed 4 bases, J shed 8 bases, and the junction held 9 bases outside the gene matches. CDR3 sequence (DNA): TGTGCCAGCAGTGCGCTAGCGGGGGTAATGGGTACGCAGTATTTT. It encodes CASSALAGVMGTQYF.

The chain uses TRBV5-1 and TRBJ2-5; maybe TRBD2 (5 bases). CDR1 is SGHRS and CDR2 is YFSETQ in the germline V gene. This CDR3 is built from 14 residues. With 4 bases removed from V and 4 bases from J, the gap between germline ends came to 14 bases. The CDR3 protein is CASSRGSQRETQYF. DNA of the CDR3: TGCGCCAGCAGCCGTGGGAGCCAACGAGAGACCCAGTACTTC. Full variable domain (outside the CDR3, taken from reference TRBV5-1 and TRBJ2-5): KAGVTQTPRYLIKTRGQQVTLSCSPISGHRSVSWYQQTPGQGLQFLFEYFSETQRNKGNFPGRFSGRQFSNSRSEMNVSTLELGDSALYLCASSRGSQRETQYFGPGTRLLVL.

The chain joins TRBV5-8 to TRBJ1-5; a weak D match, TRBD1 (5 bases). Trimming took 2 bases from V and 6 from J, leaving 15 bases between them. Germline loops: CDR1 SGHTS, CDR2 YDEGEE. The CDR3 length is 15 residues. This CDR3 reads CASSFQGFVSQPQHF. The CDR3 DNA reads TGTGCCAGCAGCTTCCAGGGATTCGTGAGTCAGCCCCAGCATTTT.

DNA of the CDR3: TGTGCCAGCAGCCCTGACCCGGGACTATCCCCGGGTACGCAGTATTTT. Its protein is CASSPDPGLSPGTQYF. This sequence joins TRBV9 and TRBJ2-3, with 7 bases matching TRBD2. Germline CDR1 and CDR2: SGDLS and YYNGEE. The V gene end was trimmed by 4 bases and the J gene end by 8 bases; junction bases not matched to a gene: 16. The CDR3 runs 16 residues.